This entry is about one TCR beta chain. Looked up from germline, CDR1 is SGHTA and CDR2 is FQGTGA. The CDR3 runs to 15 residues. V shed 2 bases and J shed 2 bases, with 12 bases lying between them. Assay: immunoSEQ multiplex PCR; the TCRdb copy retains only in-frame clones and omits some. The data show some 240,000 clones, roughly four fifths seen once. This sample was taken from a study of blood T cell repertoires in COVID-19. This sequence joins TRBV7-3 and TRBJ1-1, with D maybe TRBD1 (5 bases). The clonotype was recovered from a woman in her sixties or seventies with active or convalescent COVID-19. Sequencing input: peripheral blood. The DNA of the CDR3 is TGTGCCAGCAGCTTATCCGGCAGGGTTAACACTGAAGCTTTCTTT. Amino acid sequence: CASSLSGRVNTEAFF.